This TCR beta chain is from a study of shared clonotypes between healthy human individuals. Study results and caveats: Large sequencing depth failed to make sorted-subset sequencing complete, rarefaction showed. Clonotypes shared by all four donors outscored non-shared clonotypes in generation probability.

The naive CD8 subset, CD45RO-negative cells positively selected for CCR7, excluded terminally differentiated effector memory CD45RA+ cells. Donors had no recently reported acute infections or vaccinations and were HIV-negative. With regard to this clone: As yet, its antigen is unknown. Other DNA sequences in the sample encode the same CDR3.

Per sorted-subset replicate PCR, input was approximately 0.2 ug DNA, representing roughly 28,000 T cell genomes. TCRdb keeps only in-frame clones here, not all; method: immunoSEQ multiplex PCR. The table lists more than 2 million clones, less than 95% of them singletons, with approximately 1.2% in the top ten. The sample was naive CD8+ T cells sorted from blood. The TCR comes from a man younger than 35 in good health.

CDR3 region: CASSLGQGTNTEAFF. CDR3 bases: TGCGCCAGCAGCTTGGGACAGGGGACGAACACTGAAGCTTTCTTT. The rearrangement joins TRBV5-1 to TRBJ1-1; TRBD1 aligns across 8 bases. With 0 bases clipped from V and 1 base from J, the junction kept 2 bases outside the gene matches. The CDR3 has 15 residues. CDR1 and CDR2 (germline): SGHRS, YFSETQ.